This is a list of T cell receptor beta chains from one sample in a study of T cell clonotyping in hematopoietic cell transplantation. Data came from immunoSEQ multiplex PCR; TCRdb stores just in-frame clones and leaves some out. This sample has about 26,000 clones, with roughly 88% found just once. The starting material was peripheral blood mononuclear cells, obtained before stem cell transplant. The receptors here all came from an older woman with acute myeloid leukemia. Some clones in this sample may be carry-over from other donors' samples. The conserved cysteine and the conserved F or W are not part of the CDR3 here. D genes are given only for firm matches.

.	TRBV11-2	TRBJ2-5	ASSFGGSGGETQY
.	TRBV7-2	TRBJ2-1	ASSLGGRYNEQF
TRBD1	TRBV23-1	TRBJ1-1	ASSRQGATGAF
.	TRBV6-6	TRBJ2-7	ASSFLYEQY
.	TRBV13	TRBJ2-7	ASSSGRSYEQY
.	TRBV29-1	TRBJ1-5	SVGGSGSNQPQH
.	TRBV11-2	TRBJ2-7	ASSLEVALSYEQY
.	TRBV5-1	TRBJ2-7	ASSSPEDRNYEQY
.	TRBV10-2	TRBJ2-6	ASSEGSGANVLT
.	TRBV20-1	TRBJ1-1	SARGTIEAF
.	TRBV4-3	TRBJ2-4	ASSQVGAKNIQY
.	TRBV19	TRBJ2-5	ASSPRDGETQY
TRBD1	TRBV19	TRBJ1-2	ASSGTGGYGYT
.	TRBV15	TRBJ1-4	ATSRATVRGGNEKLF
TRBD1	TRBV19	TRBJ2-5	ASSIGAGGWETQY
TRBD1	TRBV7-2	TRBJ1-5	ASSLTHDRGNQPQH
.	TRBV10-3	TRBJ1-1	AIRTGRGIWEEAF
TRBD1	TRBV28	TRBJ1-5	ASSSRQGWGNQPQH
.	TRBV4-2	TRBJ2-2	ASNRENTGELF
.	TRBV9	TRBJ1-1	ASSPGGGGGTEAF
.	TRBV10-3	TRBJ1-5	AISESGGFGNQPQH
TRBD2	TRBV28	TRBJ2-7	ASSRSKVGRSYEQY
.	TRBV29-1	TRBJ1-1	SVGENTEAF
TRBD2	TRBV4-1	TRBJ2-7	ASSQVGGRGNEQY
.	TRBV4-3	TRBJ1-1	ASSLTLNTEAF
TRBD2	TRBV29-1	TRBJ2-7	SVEELAGGPVEQY
.	TRBV10-3	TRBJ2-7	AISVLRGSSYEQY
.	TRBV9	TRBJ1-2	ASSVEGGKGYT
.	TRBV19	TRBJ1-5	ASSISLFPPQH
.	TRBV7-2	TRBJ2-2	ASSLGTGELF
.	TRBV27	TRBJ2-1	ASSFYNEQF
.	TRBV5-1	TRBJ1-5	ASSLGPFNQPQH
.	TRBV10-3	TRBJ2-7	AISAGPTAVSSYEQY
.	TRBV4-1	TRBJ2-3	ASSLAVSRTDTQY
.	TRBV7-3	TRBJ1-2	ASSLGPTGSGYT
.	TRBV20-1	TRBJ2-7	SARLVYEQY
TRBD1	TRBV19	TRBJ2-2	ASRRGQGNTGELF
.	TRBV6-5	TRBJ2-5	ASSPQGHEETQY
TRBD2	TRBV7-7	TRBJ2-2	ASSQVAGTGELF
.	TRBV2	TRBJ2-2	ASSDNPSGELF
.	TRBV6-5	TRBJ2-1	ASSYGQYNEQF
.	TRBV4-3	TRBJ1-2	ASSQDGWEDNYGYT
TRBD2	TRBV9	TRBJ2-7	ASSVSLADYEQY
.	TRBV10-1	TRBJ2-2	ASSETATGELF
.	TRBV12-5	TRBJ2-2	ASGNLRVGGELF
.	TRBV9	TRBJ2-7	ASSPSGSSSYEQY
.	TRBV19	TRBJ1-6	ASSIVQRDSPLH
.	TRBV15	TRBJ1-4	ATSRDRPGNEKLF
TRBD2	TRBV5-1	TRBJ2-5	ASSLARGRTTSGSGQETQY
.	TRBV5-1	TRBJ2-7	ASSLDPSYEQY
.	TRBV7-3	TRBJ1-6	ASSLTGMNSPLH